This TCR beta chain stems from a study of graft-versus-host responses after intestinal transplantation. On the study more broadly: Tacrolimus plus steroids were given to all recipients for two to three years, preceded by anti-thymocyte globulin induction.

The germline CDR1 and CDR2 sequences are SGHRS and YFSETQ. The CDR3 has 17 amino acids. V shed 4 bases and J shed 6 bases, with 24 bases lying between them. Study outcomes and limitations: Early declines in HvG clones that occurred post-transplant were associated with peak circulating GvH clone levels.

Concerning this clone: Its target is not known.

Assay: immunoSEQ multiplex PCR; the TCRdb copy retains only in-frame clones and omits some. Of some 110,000 clones listed, approximately 90% were seen once; the top ten hold approximately 0.18%. This receptor was obtained from a human donor who received an intestinal transplant. The sample here was unstimulated CD4+ T cells sorted from spleen or lymph node cells, taken before intestinal transplant. The chain uses TRBV5-1 and TRBJ2-3; possibly TRBD1 for D (6 bases). CDR3 loop: CASSDPGHPHRADTQYF. The CDR3 region has the DNA TGCGCCAGCAGCGACCCGGGACATCCCCATCGGGCTGATACGCAGTATTTT.